This TCR beta chain is drawn from a study of shared T cell receptors in the human thymus. V lost 8 bases and J lost 2; bases outside the gene matches: 5. CDR1 MGHDK and CDR2 SYGVNS come from the germline V gene. The length of the CDR3 is 13 residues. Measured with immunoSEQ multiplex PCR; TCRdb has only the in-frame clones, and not every one. The repertoire holds roughly 660,000 clones, with roughly 88% as singletons. In addition, the sample was reused for a study of human thymus T cells. This second study notes: Serving as donors were healthy Finnish infants, each of whom was having open corrective surgery for congenital heart defects. Thymic samples were excised during corrective heart operations. It looked as if thymic and blood repertoires used V and J genes in a biased way. Related studies noted strongly shared thymic repertoires across unrelated people.

The receptor comes from a boy under three years old with a congenital heart defect. The source material was thymocytes. The V call is TRBV25-1, the J call TRBJ2-7, with TRBD2 identical over 8 bases. The CDR3 nucleotides read TGTGCCAGCGGGGGACTAGGGACCTACGAGCAGTACTTC. It translates to CASGGLGTYEQYF.